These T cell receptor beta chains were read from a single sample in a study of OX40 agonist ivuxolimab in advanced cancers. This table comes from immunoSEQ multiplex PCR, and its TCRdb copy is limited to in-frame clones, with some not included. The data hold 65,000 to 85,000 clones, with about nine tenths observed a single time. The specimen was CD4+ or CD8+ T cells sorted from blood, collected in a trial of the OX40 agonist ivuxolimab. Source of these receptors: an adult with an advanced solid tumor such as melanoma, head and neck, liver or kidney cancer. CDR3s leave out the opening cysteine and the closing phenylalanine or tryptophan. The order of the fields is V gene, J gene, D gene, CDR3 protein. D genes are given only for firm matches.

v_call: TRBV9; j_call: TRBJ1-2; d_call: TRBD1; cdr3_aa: ASSFRDSHGYT
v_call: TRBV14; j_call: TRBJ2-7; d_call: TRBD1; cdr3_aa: ASSQLWDRGKGSYEQY
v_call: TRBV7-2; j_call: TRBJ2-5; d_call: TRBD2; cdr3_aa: ASSLVGTSGGARETQY
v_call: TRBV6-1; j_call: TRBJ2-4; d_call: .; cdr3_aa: ASSEAGLWGAKNIQY
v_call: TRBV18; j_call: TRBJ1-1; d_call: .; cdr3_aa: ASSADRTNTEAF
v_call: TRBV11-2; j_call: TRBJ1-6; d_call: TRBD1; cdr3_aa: ASSTRQGNSPLH
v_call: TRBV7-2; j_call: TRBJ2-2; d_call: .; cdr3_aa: ASSQVGVGTGELF
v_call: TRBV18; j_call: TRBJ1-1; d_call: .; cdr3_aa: ASSPRTEMNTEAF
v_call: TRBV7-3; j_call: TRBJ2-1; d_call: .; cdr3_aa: ASSPTSGGYGEQF
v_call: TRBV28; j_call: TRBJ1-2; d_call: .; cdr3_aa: ASRLGGSNYGYT
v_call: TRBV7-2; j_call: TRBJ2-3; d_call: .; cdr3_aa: ASSRADTQY
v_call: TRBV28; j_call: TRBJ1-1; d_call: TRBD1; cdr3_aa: ASQGYQGDTEAF
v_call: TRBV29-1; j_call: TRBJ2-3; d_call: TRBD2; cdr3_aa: SVALGGRTSDTQY
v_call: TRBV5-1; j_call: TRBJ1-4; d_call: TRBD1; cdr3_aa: ASSSSTGGREKLF
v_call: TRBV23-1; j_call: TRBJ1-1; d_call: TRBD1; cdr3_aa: ASSHLRGRYTEAF
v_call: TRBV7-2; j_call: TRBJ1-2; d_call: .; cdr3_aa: ASRLHVGGDYGYT
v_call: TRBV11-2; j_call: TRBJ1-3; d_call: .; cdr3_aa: ASSSDSLSGNTIY
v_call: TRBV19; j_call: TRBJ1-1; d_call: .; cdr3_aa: ASSISAKNTEAF
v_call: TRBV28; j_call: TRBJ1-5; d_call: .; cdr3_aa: ASSLARTYNQPQH